These 10 T cell receptor beta chains originate from one sample sequenced in a study of identical twins (TCRdb year 2016). Libraries were prepared through 5' RACE. Sequenced using an Illumina HiSeq 2000. TCRdb ran its own pipeline on the public reads, namely fastp trimming at Q25 and MiXCR clone calling, and kept in-frame beta chains. For every CDR3 protein sequence, its rows merge into one entry that carries the most common genes and DNA. Recorded for this sample are about 210,000 distinct CDR3 sequences; around 10% of them occurred a single time. Clones ranked in the top ten supply 5.1% of the sample. The sequencing input was memory (CD45RO+) T cells sorted from blood. The sample's cell subset or site label, in plain terms: CD45RO+ enriched T cells. These receptors all come from a woman in her late teens or twenties in good health.

The gene calls are TRBV13 and TRBJ2-2; D may be TRBD1 or TRBD2 (6 bases each). CDR1 and CDR2 from the germline V gene are PRHDT and FYEKMQ (reference sequence). The CDR3 totals 14 residues. V was trimmed by 5 bases and J by 7 bases, leaving 14 bases between them. CDR3 nucleotide sequence: TGTGCCAGCAGCCCCGGGGGACACAGCGGGGAGCTGTTTTTT. It codes for CASSPGGHSGELFF.

This clonotype was detected many times. The J gene is TRBJ2-2, the V gene TRBV30; TRBD2 agrees at 10 bases. The CDR3 totals 17 residues. The V gene end was trimmed by 3 bases and the J gene end by 1 base; junction bases not matched to a gene: 8. Germline loops: CDR1 GTSNPN, CDR2 SVGIG (reference sequence). The CDR3 sequence is CAWSRGIAGGNTGELFF. The CDR3 nucleotides are TGTGCCTGGAGCCGAGGAATAGCGGGAGGGAACACCGGGGAGCTGTTTTTT.

This clonotype has only a few counts. This chain connects TRBV6-2 or TRBV6-3 to TRBJ2-3, with TRBD2 matching over 7 bases. CDR1 is MNHEY, CDR2 SVGEGT, per germline. CDR3 length: 17 amino acids. V lost 6 bases to trimming and J lost 2 bases; unmatched junction nucleotides: 14. Here the CDR3 reads CASRWARRGSTTDTQYF. DNA of the CDR3: TGTGCCAGCAGGTGGGCGAGGCGCGGGAGCACCACAGATACGCAGTATTTT.

The sample holds many counts of this clonotype. The rearrangement uses TRBV5-1 and TRBJ2-7, with D tentatively TRBD2 (6 bases). The V gene's germline CDR1 is SGHRS and CDR2 YFSETQ. The CDR3 covers 11 residues. Between the trimmed V and J ends, which lost 4 bases and 8 bases, there was a span of 10 bases. Written as DNA, the CDR3 is TGCGCCAGCAGCCCCGGAGGGAAGCAGTACTTC. It is translated as CASSPGGKQYF.

CDR3 nucleotide sequence: TGTGCCAGCAGCCACCTTGGTCAGACCGGGGAGCTGTTTTTT. It is translated as CASSHLGQTGELFF. V and J are TRBV3-2 and TRBJ2-2. TRBV3-2 is an annotated pseudogene. The CDR3 consists of 14 residues.

The gene calls are TRBV13 and TRBJ2-3, with 11 bases matching TRBD2. The CDR3 spans 15 residues. Germline V gene sequence: CDR1 PRHDT, CDR2 FYEKMQ (reference sequence). Unmatched junction bases numbered 3, after V lost 5 bases and J lost 2 bases. CDR3 nucleotides: TGTGCCAGCAGCCGGACTAGCGGGTTCACAGATACGCAGTATTTT. Its protein product is CASSRTSGFTDTQYF.

The genes are TRBV20-1 and TRBJ2-4; 10 bases are shared with TRBD2. V lost 6 bases, J lost 4 bases, and 6 bases stayed unmatched. Per germline, CDR1 DFQATT and CDR2 SNEGSKA (reference sequence). This CDR3 region has 14 residues. The CDR3 bases are TGCAGTGCCGAATTGACTAGCGGGAAAAACATTCAGTACTTC. Its translation: CSAELTSGKNIQYF.

This clonotype was seen repeatedly, ten times or more. V is TRBV29-1 and J is TRBJ1-2; D perhaps matches TRBD1 (5 bases). Trimming took 4 bases from V and 5 from J, leaving 11 bases between them. Looked up from germline, CDR1 is SQVTM and CDR2 is ANQGSEA. This CDR3 spans 12 amino acids. CDR3 sequence: CSVGEGRYGYTF. The CDR3 DNA sequence: TGCAGCGTTGGAGAGGGACGGTATGGCTACACCTTC.

Remarks on this clonotype: This clone may be a read error of a much larger clone one base away. The chain couples TRBV20-1 to TRBJ2-3; 11 nucleotides line up with TRBD2. The CDR3 contains 14 residues. V lost 6 bases to trimming and J lost 6 bases; unmatched junction nucleotides: 8. Germline values: CDR1 DFQATT, CDR2 SNEGSKA (reference sequence). In DNA, the CDR3 is TGCAGTGCCATGGCTAGCGGGGGGATGGATACGCAGTATTTT. Its translation: CSAMASGGMDTQYF.

This clonotype showed up just a few times. This rearrangement joins TRBV5-1 to TRBJ2-1, with D hard to call. From germline, CDR1 is SGHRS and CDR2 YFSETQ. V was trimmed by 3 bases and J by 7 bases, leaving 8 bases between them. The CDR3 contains 12 residues. This chain's CDR3 is CASSSRLNEQFF. The CDR3 DNA is TGCGCCAGCAGCTCAAGACTTAATGAGCAGTTCTTC.